The rows below give T cell receptor beta chains drawn from one sample of a study of blood T cell repertoires in COVID-19. Clones were read by immunoSEQ multiplex PCR, and TCRdb kept only the in-frame ones, dropping some. The profile shows about 140,000 clones, over 80% of them singletons. Sequenced sample: peripheral blood. The receptors here all came from a woman between 50 and 59 years old with acute or convalescent COVID-19. Each CDR3 is given with its conserved first and last residue. A D gene is named only where the DNA matches it firmly. Clone size is not always given. Where it is, it says once, few, many or a class for expanded clones.

clone size,J gene,D gene,V gene,CDR3 DNA,CDR3 protein
NA,TRBJ1-5,TRBD1,TRBV28,TGTGCCAGCAGTTTCACAGGGGGACTTAGTCCCCAGCATTTT,CASSFTGGLSPQHF
NA,TRBJ2-2,TRBD2,TRBV7-3,TGTGCCAGCAGCCAAACGGCGGGAGGGCCGAAGCTGTTTTTT,CASSQTAGGPKLFF
few,TRBJ2-7,NA,TRBV2,TGTGCCAGCATCGAGGAGGTGATGACCTACGAGCAGTACTTC,CASIEEVMTYEQYF
NA,TRBJ2-5,TRBD2,TRBV24-1,TGTGCCACCAGTGATACAACTAGCGGGGGAAACTTACAAGAGACCCAGTACTTC,CATSDTTSGGNLQETQYF
NA,TRBJ1-2,NA,TRBV10-2,TGCGCCAGCAGTGCCGGGGGCTATGGCTACACCTTC,CASSAGGYGYTF
NA,TRBJ2-3,TRBD2,TRBV5-1,TGCGCCAGCAGCTTGGGGACTAGCGGGGCAGATACGCAGTATTTT,CASSLGTSGADTQYF
NA,TRBJ2-2,NA,TRBV9,TGTGCCAGCAGCGTAGTTCAGGGTAACACCGGGGAGCTGTTTTTT,CASSVVQGNTGELFF
NA,TRBJ2-1,TRBD2,TRBV7-9,TGTGCCAGCAGATTAGGGGAAGCGGGAGGGAACAATGAGCAGTTCTTC,CASRLGEAGGNNEQFF
NA,TRBJ1-4,NA,TRBV27,TGTGCCAGCACGATGACATTAACTAATGAAAAACTGTTTTTT,CASTMTLTNEKLFF
NA,TRBJ2-7,NA,TRBV4-1,TGCGCCAGCAGCCAGGATCGGGGTTCCTACGAGCAGTACTTC,CASSQDRGSYEQYF
NA,TRBJ1-5,TRBD1,TRBV28,TGTGCCAGCAGTACGACAGGGTGGCAGCCCCAGCATTTT,CASSTTGWQPQHF
NA,TRBJ2-1,NA,TRBV4-1,TGCGCCAGCAGCCAAGATCGGGGGTCCTCCTACAATGAGCAGTTCTTC,CASSQDRGSSYNEQFF
few,TRBJ1-5,NA,TRBV7-9,TGTGCCAGCAGCTTAGCCTCCGGCAATCAGCCCCAGCATTTT,CASSLASGNQPQHF
NA,TRBJ1-5,NA,TRBV4-1,TGCGCCAGCGGCGAGGGTAGGGATCAGCCCCAGCATTTT,CASGEGRDQPQHF
NA,TRBJ1-2,NA,TRBV12-3/TRBV12-4,TGTGCCAGCAGTTTTGTGGGGGGTGGCTACACCTTC,CASSFVGGGYTF
NA,TRBJ1-5,TRBD1,TRBV5-1,TGCGCCAGCAGCTTGGGACAGGGCGGCAATCAGCCCCAGCATTTT,CASSLGQGGNQPQHF
NA,TRBJ1-4,NA,TRBV9,TGTGCCAGCAGCGTCGGCAGGGGTAATGAAAAACTGTTTTTT,CASSVGRGNEKLFF
NA,TRBJ2-5,TRBD1,TRBV9,TGTGCCAGCAGCGACCCCCTCCCCGAGGCAGGGGGAATCGAGACCCAGTACTTC,CASSDPLPEAGGIETQYF
few,TRBJ2-3,TRBD2,TRBV5-1,TGCGCCAGCAGCTTGGCCACGGGAGGGAGGGCAGATACGCAGTATTTT,CASSLATGGRADTQYF
NA,TRBJ1-1,NA,TRBV7-9,TGTGCCAGCAACCCTCAAGGGGCCAGGGGAGTGCGTAGAGCTTTCTTT,CASNPQGARGVRRAFF
NA,TRBJ1-5,TRBD1,TRBV18,TGTGCCAGCTCACCTACAGGGGGTAGCGGCAATCAGCCCCAGCATTTT,CASSPTGGSGNQPQHF
NA,TRBJ2-3,TRBD2,TRBV7-3,TGTGCCAGCAGCTTTCGGGGGGGCCGCACAGATACGCAGTATTTT,CASSFRGGRTDTQYF
NA,TRBJ2-5,NA,TRBV4-1,TGCGCCAGCAGCCAAGCTCGGGGAGAGACCCAGTACTTC,CASSQARGETQYF
NA,TRBJ1-5,NA,TRBV2,TGTGCCAGCAGCCAAATTGACAGTAGCAATCAGCCCCAGCATTTT,CASSQIDSSNQPQHF
NA,TRBJ2-4,NA,TRBV29-1,TGCAGCGTATACAGGGAGAACATTCAGTACTTC,CSVYRENIQYF
NA,TRBJ2-6,NA,TRBV7-3,TGTGCCAGCAGCTTAACAGGAGGGACTGGGGCCAACGTCCTGACTTTC,CASSLTGGTGANVLTF
once,TRBJ1-5,NA,TRBV30,TGTGCCTGGAGTAATAGGGGAAATCAGCCCCAGCATTTT,CAWSNRGNQPQHF
NA,TRBJ2-5,NA,TRBV25-1,TGTGCCAGCAGTGGGGTCCCACTGGAGGCCCAGTACTTC,CASSGVPLEAQYF
NA,TRBJ1-2,NA,TRBV5-5,TGTGCCAGCAGCTTGTGGACACTGGATAACTATGGCTACACCTTC,CASSLWTLDNYGYTF
NA,TRBJ2-7,NA,TRBV4-1,TGCGCCAGCAGCCAAAGGAACGATGGGGACTTTTCAATCTACGAGCAGTACTTC,CASSQRNDGDFSIYEQYF
once,TRBJ1-2,NA,TRBV28,TGTGCCAGCAGTTTATATGGGGCGCATGGCTACACCTTC,CASSLYGAHGYTF
NA,TRBJ1-2,TRBD1,TRBV6-1,TGTGCCAGCAGTGAATCCTTAGGGGACAGGGGTTATGGCTACACCTTC,CASSESLGDRGYGYTF
few,TRBJ1-5,NA,TRBV11-1,TGTGCCAGCAGCGCTAACAGGGCCCAGGCCCAGCATTTT,CASSANRAQAQHF
NA,TRBJ2-1,NA,TRBV28,TGTGCCAGCAGTACCGAGCTGATAAATGAGCAGTTCTTC,CASSTELINEQFF
once,TRBJ1-1,NA,TRBV29-1,TGCAGCGTTCAGTCGTACACTGAAGCTTTCTTT,CSVQSYTEAFF
NA,TRBJ2-7,NA,TRBV25-1,TGTGCCAGTGCCCGGGACAACCTCTACGAGCAGTACTTC,CASARDNLYEQYF
NA,TRBJ1-5,TRBD1,TRBV10-3,TGTGCCATCAGTGAGAATGCGGGGACAGGGCAGGTTTCCAATCAGCCCCAGCATTTT,CAISENAGTGQVSNQPQHF
NA,TRBJ1-3,TRBD1,TRBV3-1/TRBV3-2,TGTGCCAGCAGCCAAGTGACAGGGGCAGGTGGAAACACCATATATTTT,CASSQVTGAGGNTIYF
NA,TRBJ1-1,TRBD1,TRBV5-6,TGTGCCAGCAGACACAGGGGGCTGAGGAACACTGAAGCTTTCTTT,CASRHRGLRNTEAFF
NA,TRBJ1-2,NA,TRBV27,TGTGCCAGCAGTTTACTCGGTGGCTATGGCTACACCTTC,CASSLLGGYGYTF
NA,TRBJ1-1,TRBD1,TRBV6-6,TGCGCCAGCAGTGCGGCAGGGGGCGGCACTGAAGCTTTCTTT,CASSAAGGGTEAFF
NA,TRBJ2-1,TRBD2,TRBV29-1,TGCAGCGTTGTTAGACTAGCGGGTTCCTTCGAGCAGTTCTTC,CSVVRLAGSFEQFF
NA,TRBJ2-7,TRBD2,TRBV6-5,TGTGCCAGCAGTTACTCGACTAGCGGGGCAACCTACGAGCAGTACTTC,CASSYSTSGATYEQYF
NA,TRBJ1-1,NA,TRBV5-1,TGCGCCAGCAGCCTGATGCTAAACACTGAAGCTTTCTTT,CASSLMLNTEAFF
NA,TRBJ2-7,NA,TRBV20-1,TGCAGTGCTAGTGTGGGCAGCTCCTACGAGCAGTACTTC,CSASVGSSYEQYF
NA,TRBJ1-5,NA,TRBV2,TGTGCCAGCAGTGAATCCCTCCCGGCCGGGTCCCAGCATTTT,CASSESLPAGSQHF
NA,TRBJ2-3,TRBD2,TRBV2,TGTGCCAGCTTTGCTAGCGGGGTTAGCACAGATACGCAGTATTTT,CASFASGVSTDTQYF
NA,TRBJ2-7,TRBD1,TRBV5-1,TGCGCCAGCAGGGATTCACCGGGACAGGGGGCGTACGAGCAGTACTTC,CASRDSPGQGAYEQYF
NA,TRBJ2-2,TRBD1,TRBV3-1/TRBV3-2,TGTGCCAGCAGACCCGCCCCGGGACAGGGGGACACCGGGGAGCTGTTTTTT,CASRPAPGQGDTGELFF
NA,TRBJ1-1,TRBD1,TRBV24-1,TGTGCCACCAGTGATGGGGACAGGGGCACTGAAGCTTTCTTT,CATSDGDRGTEAFF
NA,TRBJ1-5,NA,TRBV19,TGTGCCAGTAGCCCTCCCGCGGATCAGCCCCAGCATTTT,CASSPPADQPQHF
NA,TRBJ2-7,NA,TRBV12-3/TRBV12-4,TGTGCCAGCAGTTTTTTAGACAGCTACGAGCAGTACTTC,CASSFLDSYEQYF